The 18 T cell receptor beta chains presented below share a single source sample, sequenced in a study of tumor-infiltrating lymphocytes in primary liver carcinoma. TCR beta cDNA was reverse-transcribed from about 500 ng of total RNA. The reaction used a constant-region primer and ProtoScript II reverse transcriptase. Slightly modified ARM-PCR served as the procedure for the TCR beta libraries. These libraries came from three rounds of nested multiplex PCR. The first two PCR rounds used TRBV1-TRBV30 primers with a Cbeta primer, approximately 10 cycles each. A single record per CDR3 protein comes from TCRdb applying MiXCR to the multiplex PCR reads. The data show 70,000 to 85,000 distinct CDR3 sequences, about two thirds seen once. Total RNA and DNA came together from approximately 20-30 mg of bulk tissue without cell sorting. The sequenced material came from liver tumor tissue from sampling region 4. Subset described: tumor region T4, right-lateral pole. The origin of the receptors is a woman aged 55-75 years with primary liver carcinoma and hepatitis B virus infection.

At least ten counts were recorded for this clonotype. The chain couples TRBV24-1 to TRBJ1-5, with unresolved D. V was shortened by 0 bases and J by 2 bases, with 4 bases between the two germline ends. From germline, CDR1 is KGHDR and CDR2 SFDVKD. This CDR3 has 14 residues. The CDR3 DNA sequence: TGTGCCACCAGTGATTTGCAGGGCAATCAGCCCCAGCATTTT. Encoded protein: CATSDLQGNQPQHF.

As to this clonotype: The junction and the germline gene differ at one end; a read error may be behind it. J is TRBJ2-3 and V is TRBV11-3, with 10 bases lining up with TRBD2. Germline CDR1 and CDR2: SGHNT and YENEEA. This CDR3 spans 12 amino acids. As DNA, the CDR3 is TGTGCCACCAGCTACGGACTAGCGGCACAGTATTTT. As protein: CATSYGLAAQYF.

This clonotype came up many times. The chain carries TRBV29-1 and TRBJ2-2, with D tentatively TRBD2 (6 bases). Germline loops: CDR1 SQVTM, CDR2 ANQGSEA. The CDR3 loop spans 14 amino acids. The V end was cut by 6 bases, the J end by 4 bases, with 15 bases between. The CDR3 protein is CSVRLGGFTGELFF. The CDR3 DNA follows: TGCAGCGTCCGGTTGGGGGGATTCACCGGGGAGCTGTTTTTT.

This clonotype was counted at least ten times. The chain recombines TRBV11-2 with TRBJ1-2; the match to TRBD1 covers 7 bases. The CDR3 loop spans 15 amino acids. CDR1 and CDR2 from the germline V gene are SGHAT and FQNNGV. V lost 1 base, J lost 4 bases, and 6 bases stayed unmatched. CDR3: CASSLGPSGGYGYTF. CDR3 in DNA: TGTGCCAGCAGCTTAGGGCCTTCAGGGGGCTATGGCTACACCTTC.

A word on this clonotype: At one of its ends the junction is not consistent with the germline gene, which may arise from a read error. V and J are TRBV11-2 and TRBJ2-3, with TRBD2 matching 10 bases. This CDR3 comprises 15 residues. Germline V CDR1 and CDR2: SGHAT, FQNNGV. Here the CDR3 reads CACSPGLADPDTRYF. CDR3 bases: TGTGCCTGCAGCCCTGGACTAGCGGACCCAGATACGCGGTATTTT. Full variable domain (outside the CDR3, taken from reference TRBV11-2 and TRBJ2-3): EAGVAQSPRYKIIEKRQSVAFWCNPISGHATLYWYQQILGQGPKLLIQFQNNGVVDDSQLPKDRFSAERLKGVDSTLKIQPAKLEDSAVYLCACSPGLADPDTRYFGPGTRLTVL.

The table lists this clonotype with many counts. V gene TRBV28 combines with J gene TRBJ1-5, with 11 bases identical to TRBD1. This CDR3 is 16 amino acids long. V was pared by 0 bases and J by 7 bases, with 5 bases of the junction left unmatched. CDR1 and CDR2 from the germline V gene are MDHEN and SYDVKM. The CDR3 DNA reads TGTGCCAGCAGTTTATGGCGGACAGGGGGCGGGCAGCCCCAGCATTTT. Amino acids: CASSLWRTGGGQPQHF.

For this clonotype: This may stem from a read error, because a much larger clone lies one nucleotide away. The rearrangement joins TRBV20-1 to TRBJ2-7; 12 nucleotides line up with TRBD1. There are 16 residues in the CDR3. J lost 4 bases, V lost 6 bases, and 13 bases had no gene match. CDR1 and CDR2 from the germline V gene are DFQATT and SNEGSKA (reference sequence). The DNA for the CDR3 is TGCAGTGCCTGGGGACAGGGGGCCATCGGGACGTACGAGCAGTACTTC. The encoded protein is CSAWGQGAIGTYEQYF.

The chain recombines TRBV4-2 with TRBJ2-4; 11 bases agree with TRBD2. From germline, CDR1 is LGHNA and CDR2 YNFKEQ. After removal of 1 base from V and 12 bases from J, the junction contained 11 bases not matched to a gene. The CDR3 loop spans 16 amino acids. The CDR3 DNA follows: TGTGCCAGCAGCCAAGTACTAGCGGGAGCGACAGGTGATCAGTACTTC. Protein: CASSQVLAGATGDQYF.

Concerning this clonotype: A much larger clonotype is one base distant, so this may be a read error. This chain connects TRBV7-9 to TRBJ2-3; D unclear. The CDR3 sequence is 13 residues long. Germline loops: CDR1 SEHNR, CDR2 FQNEAQ (reference sequence). This CDR3 is CASSSSATDMQYF. In DNA, the CDR3 is TGTGCCAGCAGCTCGAGCGCCACAGATATGCAGTATTTT.

At least ten counts were recorded for this clonotype. A much more abundant neighbour one base away suggests this may be a read error. The conserved final phenylalanine or tryptophan is absent from the CDR3, which likely points to a read error. The rearrangement joins TRBV11-3 to TRBJ2-3, with D possibly TRBD2 on 6 matching bases. Germline V gene data show CDR1 as SGHNT and CDR2 as YENEEA. The germline V and J ends were trimmed by 5 bases and 2 bases, with 14 bases remaining between them. This CDR3 spans 15 amino acids. In DNA form, the CDR3 reads TGTGCCAGCAGCCCTAACAGCGGGCACACAGATACGCAGTATTGT. Translated: CASSPNSGHTDTQYC.

A note on this clonotype: One junction end disagrees with the germline gene, perhaps due to a read error. The chain joins TRBV28 to TRBJ2-3, with TRBD2 matching 7 bases. The CDR3 is 16 amino acids. Germline-derived CDR1 and CDR2 are MDHEN and SYDVKM. CDR3 sequence: CASSLPPSAGGGTRYF. The DNA of the CDR3 is TGTGCCAGCAGTCTCCCCCCGAGCGCCGGGGGAGGGACGCGGTATTTT.

Turning to this clonotype: A much larger clone differs from this one at a single base, so this may be a read error. The V gene is TRBV30, the J gene TRBJ1-5; TRBD1 is a possible D gene (5 bases). This CDR3 has 13 amino acids. The germline V gene encodes CDR1 GTSNPN and CDR2 SVGIG (reference sequence). The CDR3 sequence is CVWSHGGSQPQHF. The CDR3 bases are TGTGTCTGGAGTCACGGGGGTTCTCAGCCCCAGCATTTT.

V gene TRBV5-6 combines with J gene TRBJ2-1, with 8 bases aligning to TRBD2. CDR1 SGHDT and CDR2 YYEEEE come from the germline V gene. The CDR3 has 11 amino acids. CDR3 sequence: CASGRSYEQFF. CDR3 bases: TGTGCGAGCGGGAGATCCTACGAACAGTTCTTC. Filled out from reference TRBV5-6 and TRBJ2-1, the complete variable domain reads DAGVTQSPTHLIKTRGQQVTLRCSPKSGHDTVSWYQQALGQGPQFIFQYYEEEERQRGNFPDRFSGHQFPNYSSELNVNALLLGDSALYLCASGRSYEQFFGPGTRLTVL.

At least ten counts were recorded for this clonotype. V usage is TRBV28 and J usage is TRBJ1-2, with unresolved D. Germline V gives CDR1 MDHEN, CDR2 SYDVKM. This CDR3 is 13 amino acids long. The V and J ends lost 4 bases and 7 bases respectively, with 13 bases between them. The CDR3 DNA follows: TGTGCCAGCAGTTCCGGACCCTGGGGTGGCTACACCTTC. It is translated as CASSSGPWGGYTF.

Regarding this clonotype: A much larger clone differs by one base, so this may be a read error. The gene calls are TRBV28 and TRBJ1-1; D gene ambiguous. Germline-derived CDR1 and CDR2 are MDHEN and SYDVKM. The CDR3 is 13 residues long. The CDR3 sequence: CASSQGLNAEAFF. Written as DNA, the CDR3 is TGTGCCAGCAGTCAAGGGTTGAACGCTGAAGCTTTCTTT.

Turning to this clonotype: Relative to the germline gene, one junction end is altered; a read error may explain this. The chain links TRBV6-1 to TRBJ1-1, with D tentatively TRBD1 (5 bases). CDR3 length: 13 residues. CDR1 and CDR2 from the germline V gene are MNHNS and SASEGT. The CDR3, as DNA: TGTGTCAGCAGTGCAACAGAAAGGGGACGGGCTTTCTTT. It translates to CVSSATERGRAFF.

As for this clonotype: This sequence may be a read error, since a much larger clone differs from it by one base. The CDR3 DNA reads as TGTGCCATCCTCAGTCGGCAGGGAGGAAACACCATATATTTT. This sequence encodes CAILSRQGGNTIYF. The genes are TRBV7-9 and TRBJ1-3; TRBD1 might be the D (5 bases). Germline V gene lookup returns CDR1 SEHNR and CDR2 FQNEAQ (reference sequence). This CDR3 has 14 amino acids. V shed 10 bases and J shed 4 bases, with 17 bases lying between them.

With respect to this clonotype: At one end, the junction sequence differs from germline, possibly due to a read error. V and J are TRBV29-1 and TRBJ1-5; D is unresolved. Germline CDR1 is SQVTM and CDR2 is ANQGSEA. The CDR3 has 14 residues. The CDR3 protein is CSVSETNSNQPQNF. As DNA, the CDR3 is TGCAGCGTTTCCGAGACAAATAGCAATCAGCCCCAGAATTTT. Based on the CDR3 plus reference TRBV29-1 and TRBJ1-5, the full variable domain is SAVISQKPSRDICQRGTSLTIQCQVDSQVTMMFWYRQQPGQSLTLIATANQGSEATYESGFVIDKFPISRPNLTFSTLTVSNMSPEDSSIYLCSVSETNSNQPQNFGDGTRLSIL.